This TCR beta chain came from a study of blood T cell repertoires in COVID-19 (dated by TCRdb to between 2020 and 2021). Regarding the study in general: Samples from collaborators originated in the United States, Italy and Spain and spanned both the acute and convalescent phases of COVID-19. The material from the prospective study consisted of cDNA or gDNA derived from T cells, B-cell-depleted T cells, or PBMCs. Deeply sampled blood TCRbeta repertoires from subjects exposed to, actively infected with, or recovered from COVID-19 were included in the dataset. A freely available public database, intended as a resource for researchers studying the immune response to SARS-CoV-2, is where the repertoires were released. Samples were obtained from the ongoing ImmuneRACE study (first 160 participants) and from 1,254 subjects provided by 6 global collaborators. Nearly every sample came with metadata listing a de-identified subject ID, COVID-19 status, age in years and sex. Where available, HLA class I and class II types were taken from metadata supplied by the sample provider and were not determined by assay-based typing.

General conclusions and limits of the study: How much clinical and demographic metadata was included differed by source and by participant, and the metadata was provided uncurated.

At one collaborating source in Seattle, patients were enrolled during active infection and were followed longitudinally through the course of disease. Each collaborating institution followed its own protocols to collect whole blood in K2EDTA tubes. For TCRbeta analysis, collaborator samples were shipped as frozen whole blood, as isolated PBMCs, or as DNA extracted from either sample type. TCRbeta CDR3 regions were amplified from genomic DNA using the immunoSEQ Assay, a bias-controlled multiplex PCR. Per the source publication's procedure: The number of nucleated cells in each sample was estimated from the amplification of reference gene primers within the assay. To quantify the absolute abundance of each unique TCRbeta CDR3 rearrangement, sequence reads were collapsed and filtered. For each sample, productive Simpson clonality was calculated by taking the square root of Simpson's diversity index across productive rearrangements. In TCRdb, the immuneACCESS table is reduced to in-frame sequences with V and J assigned. These tables do not hold every clone; where another copy was compared, an unresolved V gene accounts for under half, and the others remain unexplained. The V and J calls and clone size are taken from that table; D and trimming were inferred from the DNA. The sample table records over 120,000 clones; roughly three quarters of these occur just once. The top ten hold about 5% of the sample.

This clone appeared a single time. Which antigen it targets is not known. No qualities accompany the bases; no much larger clone lies one base away. V lost 5 bases and J lost 8 bases; the stretch between them is 24 bases long. CDR1 and CDR2 are read off the germline V gene as SGHTA and FQGNSA. The cysteine opens and the phenylalanine closes a CDR3 of 17 amino acids. Only the CDR3 portion is preserved as DNA: 51 bases, with reading frame beginning at the first base. The chain employs TRBV7-2 and TRBJ1-4, with TRBD1 as a weak D call on 5 bases. The sequenced sample consisted of peripheral blood. This receptor was taken from a woman in her 70s with COVID-19, enrolled during active disease. This receptor carries the CDR3 CASSPRRPHTGGEKLFF. The DNA reads as follows: TGTGCCAGCAGCCCAAGACGGCCCCACACCGGGGGGGAAAAACTGTTTTTT.